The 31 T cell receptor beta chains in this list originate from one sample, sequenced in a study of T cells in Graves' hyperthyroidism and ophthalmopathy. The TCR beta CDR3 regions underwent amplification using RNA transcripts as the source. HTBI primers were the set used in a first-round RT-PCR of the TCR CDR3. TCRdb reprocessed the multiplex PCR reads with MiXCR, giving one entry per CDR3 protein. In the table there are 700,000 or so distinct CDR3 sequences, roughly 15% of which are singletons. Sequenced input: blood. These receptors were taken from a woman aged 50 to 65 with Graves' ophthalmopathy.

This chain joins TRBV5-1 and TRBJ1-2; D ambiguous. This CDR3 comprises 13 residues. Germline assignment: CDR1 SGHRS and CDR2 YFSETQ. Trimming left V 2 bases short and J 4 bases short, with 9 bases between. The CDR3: CASSLEEFYGYTF. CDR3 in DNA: TGCGCCAGCAGCTTAGAGGAGTTCTATGGCTACACCTTC.

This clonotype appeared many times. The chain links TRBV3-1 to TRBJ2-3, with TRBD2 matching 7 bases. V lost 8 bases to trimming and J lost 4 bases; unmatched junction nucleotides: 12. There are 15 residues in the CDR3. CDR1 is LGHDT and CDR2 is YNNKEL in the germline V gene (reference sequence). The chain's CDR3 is CASSRRLASPDTQYF. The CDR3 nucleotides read TGTGCCAGCTCCCGTAGACTAGCATCCCCAGATACGCAGTATTTT.

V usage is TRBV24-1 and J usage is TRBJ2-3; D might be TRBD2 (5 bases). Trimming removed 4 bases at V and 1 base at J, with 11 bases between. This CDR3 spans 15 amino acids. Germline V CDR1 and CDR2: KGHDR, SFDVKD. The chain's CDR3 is CATSDPGTGTDTQYF. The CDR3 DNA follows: TGTGCCACCAGTGACCCGGGAACAGGCACAGATACGCAGTATTTT.

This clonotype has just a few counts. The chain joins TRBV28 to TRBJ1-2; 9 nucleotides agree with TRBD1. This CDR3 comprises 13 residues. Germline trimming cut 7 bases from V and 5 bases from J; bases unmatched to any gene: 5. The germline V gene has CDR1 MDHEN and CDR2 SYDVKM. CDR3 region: CASTLGTGYGYTF. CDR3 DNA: TGTGCCAGCACCCTCGGGACAGGGTATGGCTACACCTTC.

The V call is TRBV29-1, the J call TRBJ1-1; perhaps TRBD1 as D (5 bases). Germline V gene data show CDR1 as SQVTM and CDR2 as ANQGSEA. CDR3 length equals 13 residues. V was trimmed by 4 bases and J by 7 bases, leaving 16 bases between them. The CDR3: CSVVGLSQGEAFF. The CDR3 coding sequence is TGCAGCGTTGTAGGCCTAAGTCAGGGTGAAGCTTTCTTT.

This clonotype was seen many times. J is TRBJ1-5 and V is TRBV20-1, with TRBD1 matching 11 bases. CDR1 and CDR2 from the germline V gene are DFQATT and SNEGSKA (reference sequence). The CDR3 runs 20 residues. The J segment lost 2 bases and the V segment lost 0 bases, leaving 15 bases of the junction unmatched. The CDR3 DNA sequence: TGCAGTGCTAGAGAAAACTCCGGGACAGGGGGAATTTTGGGCAATCAGCCCCAGCATTTT. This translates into CSARENSGTGGILGNQPQHF.

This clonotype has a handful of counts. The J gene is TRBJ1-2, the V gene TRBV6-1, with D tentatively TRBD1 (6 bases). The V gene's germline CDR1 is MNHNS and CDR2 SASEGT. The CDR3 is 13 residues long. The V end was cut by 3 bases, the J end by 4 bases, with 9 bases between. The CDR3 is CASSEDRSYGYTF. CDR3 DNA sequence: TGTGCCAGCAGTGAGGACAGAAGCTATGGCTACACCTTC.

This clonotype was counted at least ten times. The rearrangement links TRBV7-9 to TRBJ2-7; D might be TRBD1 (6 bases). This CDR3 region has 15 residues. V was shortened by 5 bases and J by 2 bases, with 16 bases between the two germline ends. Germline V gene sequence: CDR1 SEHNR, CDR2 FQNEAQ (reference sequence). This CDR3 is CASSPRAGDPYEQYF. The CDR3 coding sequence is TGTGCCAGCAGCCCGAGGGCAGGGGACCCCTACGAGCAGTACTTC.

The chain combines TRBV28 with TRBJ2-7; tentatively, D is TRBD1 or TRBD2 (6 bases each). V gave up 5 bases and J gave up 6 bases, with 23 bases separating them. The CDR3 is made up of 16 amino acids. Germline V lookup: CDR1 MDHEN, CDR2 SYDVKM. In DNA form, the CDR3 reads TGTGCCAGCAGTCCACCGGGACAAGTGATCGGGGGCGAGCAGTACTTC. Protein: CASSPPGQVIGGEQYF.

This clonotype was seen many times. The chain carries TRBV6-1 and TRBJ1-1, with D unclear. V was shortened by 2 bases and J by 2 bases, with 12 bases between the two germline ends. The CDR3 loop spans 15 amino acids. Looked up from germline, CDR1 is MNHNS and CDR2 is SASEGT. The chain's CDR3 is CASSEQDPPNTEAFF. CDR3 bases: TGTGCCAGCAGTGAACAGGATCCCCCTAACACTGAAGCTTTCTTT.

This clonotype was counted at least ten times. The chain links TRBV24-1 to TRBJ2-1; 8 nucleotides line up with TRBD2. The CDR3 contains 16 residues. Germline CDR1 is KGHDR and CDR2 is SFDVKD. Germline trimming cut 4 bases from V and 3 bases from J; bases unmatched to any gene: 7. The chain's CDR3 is CATSERAGEVYNEQFF. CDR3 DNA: TGTGCCACCAGTGAACGAGCGGGAGAGGTCTACAATGAGCAGTTCTTC.

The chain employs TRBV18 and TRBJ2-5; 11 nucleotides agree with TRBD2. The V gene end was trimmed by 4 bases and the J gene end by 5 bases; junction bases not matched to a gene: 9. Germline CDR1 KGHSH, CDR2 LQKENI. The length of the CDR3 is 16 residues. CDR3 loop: CASSLGLAAEKETQYF. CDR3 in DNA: TGTGCCAGCTCACTGGGACTAGCGGCAGAGAAGGAGACCCAGTACTTC.

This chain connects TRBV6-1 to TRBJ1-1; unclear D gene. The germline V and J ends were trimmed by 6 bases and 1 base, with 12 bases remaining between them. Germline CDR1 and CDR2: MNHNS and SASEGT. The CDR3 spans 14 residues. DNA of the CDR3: TGTGCCAGCAGCTCCTCCCGGGCGAACACTGAAGCTTTCTTT. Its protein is CASSSSRANTEAFF.

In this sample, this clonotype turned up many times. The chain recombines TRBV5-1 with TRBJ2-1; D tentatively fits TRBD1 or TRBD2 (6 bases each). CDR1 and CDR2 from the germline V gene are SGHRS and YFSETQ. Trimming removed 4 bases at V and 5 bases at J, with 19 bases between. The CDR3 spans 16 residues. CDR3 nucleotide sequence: TGCGCCAGCAGCCCAACGGACGGGGGCTTTGACAATGAGCAGTTCTTC. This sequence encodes CASSPTDGGFDNEQFF.

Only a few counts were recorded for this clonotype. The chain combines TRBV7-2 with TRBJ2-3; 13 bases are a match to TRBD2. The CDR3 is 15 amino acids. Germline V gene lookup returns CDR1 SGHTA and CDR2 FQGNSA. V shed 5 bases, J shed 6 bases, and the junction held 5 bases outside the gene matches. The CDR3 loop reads CASSIGLAGEDTQYF. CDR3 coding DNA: TGTGCCAGCAGCATAGGACTAGCGGGAGAGGATACGCAGTATTTT.

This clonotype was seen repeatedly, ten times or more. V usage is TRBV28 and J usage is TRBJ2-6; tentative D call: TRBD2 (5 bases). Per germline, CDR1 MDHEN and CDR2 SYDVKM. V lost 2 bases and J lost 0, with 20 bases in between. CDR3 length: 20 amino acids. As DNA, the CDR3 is TGTGCCAGCAGTTTAGAGCGGAACCAAACCAAACTCTCTGGGGCCAACGTCCTGACTTTC. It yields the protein CASSLERNQTKLSGANVLTF. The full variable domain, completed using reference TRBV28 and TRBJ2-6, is DVKVTQSSRYLVKRTGEKVFLECVQDMDHENMFWYRQDPGLGLRLIYFSYDVKMKEKGDIPEGYSVSREKKERFSLILESASTNQTSMYLCASSLERNQTKLSGANVLTFGAGSRLTVL.

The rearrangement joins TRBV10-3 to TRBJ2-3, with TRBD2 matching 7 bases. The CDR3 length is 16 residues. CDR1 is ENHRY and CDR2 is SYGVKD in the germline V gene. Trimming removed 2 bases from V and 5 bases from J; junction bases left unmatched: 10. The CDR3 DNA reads TGTGCCATCAGTGAGGGTGGCGGGAGTCCTGGAGATACGCAGTATTTT. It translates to CAISEGGGSPGDTQYF.

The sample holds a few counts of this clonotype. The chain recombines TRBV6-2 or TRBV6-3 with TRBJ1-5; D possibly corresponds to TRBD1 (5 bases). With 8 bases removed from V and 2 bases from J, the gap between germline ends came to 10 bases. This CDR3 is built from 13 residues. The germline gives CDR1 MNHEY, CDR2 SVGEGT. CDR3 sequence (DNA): TGTGCCAGCCGACAGTTACGCAATCAGCCCCAGCATTTT. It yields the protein CASRQLRNQPQHF.

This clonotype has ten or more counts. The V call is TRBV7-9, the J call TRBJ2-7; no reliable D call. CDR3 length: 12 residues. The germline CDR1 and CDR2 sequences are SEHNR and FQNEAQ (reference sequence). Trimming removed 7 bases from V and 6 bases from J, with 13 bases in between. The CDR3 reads CASTLLGSEQYF. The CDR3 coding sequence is TGTGCCAGCACCCTATTGGGTTCCGAGCAGTACTTC.

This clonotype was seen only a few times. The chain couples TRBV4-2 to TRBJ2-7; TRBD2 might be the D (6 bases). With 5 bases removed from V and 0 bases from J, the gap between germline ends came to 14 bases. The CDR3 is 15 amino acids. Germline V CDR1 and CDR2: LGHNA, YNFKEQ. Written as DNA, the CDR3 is TGTGCCAGCAGCTCGCCCGGGACTGGCTCCTACGAGCAGTACTTC. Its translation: CASSSPGTGSYEQYF.

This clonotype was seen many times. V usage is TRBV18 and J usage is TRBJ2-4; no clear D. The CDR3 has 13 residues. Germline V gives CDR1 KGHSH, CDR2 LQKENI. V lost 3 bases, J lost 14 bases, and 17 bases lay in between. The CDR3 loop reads CASSPQTSSGKYF. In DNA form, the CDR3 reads TGTGCCAGCTCACCCCAAACTTCAAGTGGCAAGTACTTC.

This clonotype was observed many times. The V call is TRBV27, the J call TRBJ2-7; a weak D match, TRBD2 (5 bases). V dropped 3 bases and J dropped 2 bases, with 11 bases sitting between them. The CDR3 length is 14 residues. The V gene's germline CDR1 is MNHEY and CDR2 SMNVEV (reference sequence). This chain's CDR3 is CASSFRTAAYEQYF. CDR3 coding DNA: TGTGCCAGCAGTTTCAGGACTGCTGCCTACGAGCAGTACTTC.

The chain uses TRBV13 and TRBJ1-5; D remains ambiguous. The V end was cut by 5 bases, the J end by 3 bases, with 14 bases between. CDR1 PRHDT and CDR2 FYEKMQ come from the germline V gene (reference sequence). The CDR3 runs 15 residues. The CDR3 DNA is TGTGCCAGCAGCCTCCGAGTCTGGTTCAATCAGCCCCAGCATTTT. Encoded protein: CASSLRVWFNQPQHF.

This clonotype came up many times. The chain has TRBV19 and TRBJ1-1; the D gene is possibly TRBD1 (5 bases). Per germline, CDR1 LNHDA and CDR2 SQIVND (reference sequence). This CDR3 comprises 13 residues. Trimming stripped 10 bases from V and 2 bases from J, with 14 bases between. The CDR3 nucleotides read TGTGCCACCGAGGACACGCTTAACACTGAAGCTTTCTTT. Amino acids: CATEDTLNTEAFF.

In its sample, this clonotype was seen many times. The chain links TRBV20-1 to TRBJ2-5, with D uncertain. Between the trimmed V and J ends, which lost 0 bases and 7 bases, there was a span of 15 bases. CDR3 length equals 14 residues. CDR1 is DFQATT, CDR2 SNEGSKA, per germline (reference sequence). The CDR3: CSARDLPAKGTQYF. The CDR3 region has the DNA TGCAGTGCTAGAGATTTGCCAGCCAAGGGGACCCAGTACTTC.

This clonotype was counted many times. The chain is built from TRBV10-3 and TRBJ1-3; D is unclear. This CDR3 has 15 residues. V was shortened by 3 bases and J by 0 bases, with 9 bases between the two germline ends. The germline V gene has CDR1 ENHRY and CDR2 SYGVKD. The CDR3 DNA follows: TGTGCCATCAGTGACCGACGGGGCTCTGGAAACACCATATATTTT. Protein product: CAISDRRGSGNTIYF.

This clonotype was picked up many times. For the CDR3, the DNA is TGTGCCAGCAGTTTGTTTCGGAATCAAGAGACCCAGTACTTC. Protein: CASSLFRNQETQYF. The V call is TRBV27, the J call TRBJ2-5; D is undetermined. CDR1 is MNHEY, CDR2 SMNVEV, per germline (reference sequence). V shed 3 bases and J shed 2 bases, with 10 bases lying between them. This CDR3 has 14 amino acids.

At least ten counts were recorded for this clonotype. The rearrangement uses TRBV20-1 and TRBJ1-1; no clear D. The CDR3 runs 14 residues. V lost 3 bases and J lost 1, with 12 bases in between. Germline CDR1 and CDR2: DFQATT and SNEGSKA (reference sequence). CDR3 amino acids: CSASLISGNTEAFF. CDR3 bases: TGCAGTGCTAGCCTTATTTCAGGGAACACTGAAGCTTTCTTT.

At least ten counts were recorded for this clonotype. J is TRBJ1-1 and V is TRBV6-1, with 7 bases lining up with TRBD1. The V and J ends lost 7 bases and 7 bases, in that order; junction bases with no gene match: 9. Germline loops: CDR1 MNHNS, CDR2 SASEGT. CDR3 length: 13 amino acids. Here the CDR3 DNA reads TGTGCCAGCAATACGGGACAGACTATTGAAGCTTTCTTT. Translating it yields CASNTGQTIEAFF.

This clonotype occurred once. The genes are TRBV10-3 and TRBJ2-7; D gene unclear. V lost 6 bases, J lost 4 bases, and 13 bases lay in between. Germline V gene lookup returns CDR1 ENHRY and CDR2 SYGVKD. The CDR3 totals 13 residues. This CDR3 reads CAISEPLTYEQYF. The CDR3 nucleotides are TGTGCCATCAGCGAACCATTAACATACGAGCAGTACTTC.

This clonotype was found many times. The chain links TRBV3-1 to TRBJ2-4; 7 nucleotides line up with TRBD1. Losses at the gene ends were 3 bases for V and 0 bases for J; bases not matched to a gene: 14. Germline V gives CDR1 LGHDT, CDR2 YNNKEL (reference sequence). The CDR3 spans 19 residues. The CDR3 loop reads CASSQGQFALGVAKNIQYF. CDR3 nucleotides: TGTGCCAGCAGCCAGGGACAGTTCGCCCTTGGGGTAGCCAAAAACATTCAGTACTTC.